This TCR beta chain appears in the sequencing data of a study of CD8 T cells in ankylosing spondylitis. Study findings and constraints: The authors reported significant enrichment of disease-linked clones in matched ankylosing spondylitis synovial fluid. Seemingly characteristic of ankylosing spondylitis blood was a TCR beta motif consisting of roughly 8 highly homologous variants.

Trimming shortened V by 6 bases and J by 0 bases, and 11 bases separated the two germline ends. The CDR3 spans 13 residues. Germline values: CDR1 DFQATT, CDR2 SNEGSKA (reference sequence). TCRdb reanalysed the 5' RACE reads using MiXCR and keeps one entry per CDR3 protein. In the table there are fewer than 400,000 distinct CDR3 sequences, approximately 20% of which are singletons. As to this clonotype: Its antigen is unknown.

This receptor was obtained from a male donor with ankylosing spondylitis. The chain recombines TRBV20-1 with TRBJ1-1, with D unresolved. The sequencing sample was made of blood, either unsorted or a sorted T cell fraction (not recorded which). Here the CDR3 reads CSALDGLNTEAFF. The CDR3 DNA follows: TGCAGTGCCTTGGACGGATTGAACACTGAAGCTTTCTTT.